This T cell receptor (beta chain) was identified during a study of TIL therapy for anti-PD-1-resistant metastatic lung cancer (dated by TCRdb to 2020 to 2023). Regarding the complete study: Tumors were harvested prior to any PD-1/PD-L1 blockade, after which nivolumab was administered to patients, and lymphodepletion, expanded TIL infusion and IL-2 were given to patients who progressed. Enrolled patients had a median age of approximately 49 years (range about 38-85) and a median tumor PD-L1 proportion score of around 5.6%. The cohort was predominantly lung adenocarcinoma, with a handful of EGFR-mutant and two ALK-rearranged tumors, and half of patients were current or former smokers. Across the cohort, whole-exome sequencing showed a median non-synonymous tumor mutation burden of roughly 1.5 mutations per megabase. T cell receptor beta sequencing of tumor and peripheral blood was used to follow clonotypes across the tumor, the expanded TIL product and serial blood samples. Overall study results and their limits: Clonotypes from the infused TIL partially replaced the baseline peripheral repertoire and then declined over months, and persistence showed no apparent association with response. The study protocol defined all tumor marker inferences as exploratory. The cohort was highly selected, including more treatment-naive, never-smoker and oncogene-addicted patients than is typical, which limits generalizability.

The time point label on this specimen signifies: pre-treatment sample, taken before nivolumab and TIL therapy. Between late 2017 and early 2020, a dual-center phase I trial enrolled adults who had stage 4 NSCLC. The samples were drawn from an open-label, single-arm phase I trial testing tumor-infiltrating lymphocyte therapy combined with nivolumab in advanced non-small cell lung cancer. Blood mononuclear cells from EDTA tubes were isolated by Ficoll gradient, snap-frozen as pellets, and DNA was extracted with a Qiagen mini-prep kit. With respect to this clone: Its antigen is currently not known. Nothing much larger sits one base from this clone, and base qualities are not available.

From its cysteine to its phenylalanine, the CDR3 spans 12 amino acids. Only CDR3 DNA remains: 36 bases, in frame from the first base. Taken from the germline V gene, the CDR1 and CDR2 loops are ENHRY and SYGVKD. V loses 7 bases, J loses 7 bases, and the germline ends lie 13 bases apart. Using bias-controlled multiplex PCR with the immunoSEQ v3 hsTCRB kit, the TCR beta CDR3 regions were amplified from genomic DNA. The TCR libraries were sequenced on an Illumina NextSeq 500 to 2 million to 2.5 million read pairs for survey level or about 5-6.5 million read pairs for deep level. The authors' pipeline ran thus. V, D and J genes were assigned, non-productive sequences were removed, and clonality was reported by immunoSEQ Analyzer software. To compare repertoires between infused TIL and blood, productive Simpson clonality was used along with the Morisita overlap index of productive TRB rearrangements. For each clone in blood, the absolute clonotype count was estimated by multiplying the lymphocyte count by the CD3+ fraction and by the clone's productive frequency. The immuneACCESS repertoire file appears here via TCRdb, limited to in-frame rearrangements. These files lack a portion of the clones; in checked studies, under half of the deficit traces to unresolved V genes, and the cause of the others is not known. V, J and clone size were drawn from that table, and D and trimming were deduced from the DNA. Across this sample there are tens of thousands of clones, with approximately 83% seen only once. The ten biggest clones cover about 5% of the sample.

This receptor was obtained from a person aged 25-79 years with non-small cell lung cancer. The sequence links TRBV10-3 to TRBJ1-2, with TRBD1 tentatively as D gene (6 bases match). The sample in question was blood, obtained at baseline. The nucleotide sequence reads TGTGCCATCACAGGGGATTGGGGTGGCTACACCTTC. This encodes CAITGDWGGYTF.